This entry lists 19 T cell receptor beta chains sequenced from one sample in a study of blood T cells in healthy people across ages. A second PCR of 7 to 11 cycles used a sample-barcoded 5' primer and a J-beta primer mix. TCRdb reprocessed the 5' RACE reads via MiXCR and lists one record per CDR3 protein. Here the sample spans about 1.8 million distinct CDR3 sequences, 49% being singletons. Sequenced: blood. These TCRs come from a woman aged 40 to 49 in good health.

There are a few counts of this clonotype. The chain is built from TRBV20-1 and TRBJ2-1, with TRBD2 matching over 16 bases. The J segment lost 7 bases and the V segment lost 6 bases, leaving 6 bases of the junction unmatched. Germline V lookup: CDR1 DFQATT, CDR2 SNEGSKA (reference sequence). CDR3 length: 15 residues. For the CDR3, the DNA is TGCAGTGCGCAAGGGACTAGCGGGGGGGCGAATGAGCAGTTCTTC. Amino acid sequence: CSAQGTSGGANEQFF.

The CDR3 DNA follows: TGTGCCAGCAGCAAACTAGCGGGGGGGACTGAGGAGCAGTTCTTC. Protein product: CASSKLAGGTEEQFF. V is TRBV11-2 and J is TRBJ2-1; 13 positions agree with TRBD2. Unmatched junction bases numbered 8, after V lost 5 bases and J lost 10 bases. Germline V gene sequence: CDR1 SGHAT, CDR2 FQNNGV. The CDR3 is made up of 15 amino acids.

For this clonotype: Sequence at one end of the junction differs from germline and may be a read error. V and J are TRBV14 and TRBJ2-4; D call uncertain. The J call may be incorrect, as the DNA end agrees better with TRBJ2-5. The CDR3 is 11 amino acids. Germline V gene lookup returns CDR1 SGHDN and CDR2 FVKESK. CDR3 protein: CAGSRPKTQYF. As DNA, the CDR3 is TGTGCCGGCAGCCGACCTAAGACCCAGTACTTC.

This clonotype occurred a few times. The chain links TRBV7-9 to TRBJ2-4, with a tentative D call TRBD2 (5 bases). The J call may be in error: the DNA end matches TRBJ2-7 better. From germline, CDR1 is SEHNR and CDR2 FQNEAQ (reference sequence). The CDR3 has 11 residues. The DNA of the CDR3 is TGTGCCAGCAGTTGGCGGGACGAGCAGTACTTC. It translates to CASSWRDEQYF.

V is TRBV4-2 and J is TRBJ1-1, with 7 bases lining up with TRBD1. From germline, CDR1 is LGHNA and CDR2 YNFKEQ. J lost 5 bases, V lost 3 bases, and 6 bases had no gene match. The CDR3 spans 14 residues. Here the CDR3 DNA reads TGTGCCAGCAGCCAGGCCGACAGGGAGACTGAAGCTTTCTTT. Residues: CASSQADRETEAFF.

The gene calls are TRBV12-3 or TRBV12-4 and TRBJ2-3, with 9 nucleotides matching TRBD2. The CDR3 has 15 amino acids. The V and J ends lost 0 bases and 9 bases, in that order; junction bases with no gene match: 7. CDR3 DNA sequence: TGTGCCAGCAGTTTAGCGCGCCTAGCGGGGACCACGCAGTATTTT. Translating gives CASSLARLAGTTQYF.

The sample holds a few counts of this clonotype. V gene TRBV11-1 combines with J gene TRBJ2-5, with D possibly being TRBD2 (5 bases). The germline V and J ends were trimmed by 2 bases and 11 bases, with 18 bases remaining between them. Germline V CDR1 and CDR2: SGHAT, FQDESV (reference sequence). This CDR3 has 14 amino acids. Here the CDR3 DNA reads TGTGCCAGCAGCTTAATATGGGGAGCTCTCCCTCAGTACTTC. The encoded protein is CASSLIWGALPQYF.

CDR3 protein: CASSRGSQGTYNEQFF. The CDR3 nucleotides read TGTGCCAGCTCACGGGGGAGCCAGGGAACCTACAATGAGCAGTTCTTC. This sequence joins TRBV18 and TRBJ2-1; the D call may be TRBD1 or TRBD2 (5 bases each). V was pared by 4 bases and J by 2 bases, with 15 bases between. The CDR3 runs 16 residues. CDR1 is KGHSH, CDR2 LQKENI, per germline.

The V call is TRBV4-2, the J call TRBJ2-3; D is undetermined. Trimming removed 4 bases at V and 0 bases at J, with 14 bases between. The CDR3 contains 16 residues. Germline values: CDR1 LGHNA, CDR2 YNFKEQ. The CDR3 is CASSPPPSSSTDTQYF. The CDR3, as DNA: TGTGCCAGCAGCCCCCCCCCGTCATCTAGCACAGATACGCAGTATTTT.

CDR3: CASRPGQTYTGELFF. The CDR3 DNA follows: TGTGCCAGCAGGCCCGGACAAACGTACACCGGGGAGCTGTTTTTT. The chain employs TRBV7-2 and TRBJ2-2, with D perhaps matching TRBD1 (5 bases). Per germline, CDR1 SGHTA and CDR2 FQGNSA. Trimming took off 6 bases at V and 3 bases at J, with 14 bases between the two ends. CDR3 length: 15 residues.

A few counts support this clonotype. V is TRBV20-1 and J is TRBJ2-1; 9 nucleotides agree with TRBD2. Looked up from germline, CDR1 is DFQATT and CDR2 is SNEGSKA (reference sequence). V was pared by 3 bases and J by 4 bases, with 7 bases of the junction left unmatched. This CDR3 has 15 amino acids. The CDR3 protein is CSASPRLAGYNEQFF. Written as DNA, the CDR3 is TGCAGTGCTAGTCCTCGGCTAGCGGGGTACAATGAGCAGTTCTTC.

The rearrangement joins TRBV28 to TRBJ1-5; the match to TRBD1 covers 9 bases. Germline values: CDR1 MDHEN, CDR2 SYDVKM. The length of the CDR3 is 14 residues. V lost 5 bases, J lost 6 bases, and 5 bases stayed unmatched. The DNA for the CDR3 is TGTGCCAGCAGTCCCGGGACAGGGAGTCAGCCCCAGCATTTT. Translated: CASSPGTGSQPQHF.

A few counts support this clonotype. CDR3 sequence reads: CSVTGDRVGTDTQYF. As DNA, the CDR3 is TGCAGCGTGACCGGGGACAGGGTCGGCACAGATACGCAGTATTTT. The chain uses TRBV29-1 and TRBJ2-3, with TRBD1 matching 9 bases. Germline V gene sequence: CDR1 SQVTM, CDR2 ANQGSEA. The J segment lost 1 base and the V segment lost 6 bases, leaving 8 bases of the junction unmatched. The CDR3 consists of 15 residues.

The rearrangement uses TRBV29-1 and TRBJ2-4, with TRBD1 matching 9 bases. The J call may be mistaken, given a closer DNA end match to TRBJ2-7. The CDR3 is 14 residues long. Germline CDR1 reads SQVTM; CDR2 reads ANQGSEA. This CDR3 reads CSVEGQGSPYEQYF. In DNA form, the CDR3 reads TGCAGCGTTGAGGGACAGGGCTCCCCCTACGAGCAGTACTTC.

This rearrangement joins TRBV12-3 or TRBV12-4 to TRBJ1-5, with a possible D match to TRBD1 (5 bases). V gave up 6 bases and J gave up 3 bases, with 18 bases separating them. The CDR3 runs 16 residues. The DNA of the CDR3 is TGTGCCAGCAGCATAGCCGGGCTGGGGGACAATCAGCCCCAGCATTTT. This encodes CASSIAGLGDNQPQHF.

The chain uses TRBV20-1 and TRBJ2-7; 9 nucleotides line up with TRBD2. TRBJ2-5 explains the end of the DNA better; the J call may be wrong. Germline CDR1 reads DFQATT; CDR2 reads SNEGSKA (reference sequence). This CDR3 is 14 amino acids long. CDR3 coding DNA: TGCAGTGCTAGAAGAGGGACTAGCTCGGAGACCCAGTACTTC. Its protein product is CSARRGTSSETQYF.

This clonotype was detected only a few times. J is TRBJ2-4 and V is TRBV6-2 or TRBV6-3, with 8 bases that match TRBD1. Germline V gene data show CDR1 as MNHEY and CDR2 as SVGEGT. V lost 6 bases to trimming and J lost 7 bases; unmatched junction nucleotides: 11. This CDR3 is built from 15 residues. In DNA form, the CDR3 reads TGTGCCAGCAGGGAGACAGGGGTTCCATGGAACATTCAGTACTTC. This sequence encodes CASRETGVPWNIQYF.

This chain links TRBV29-1 with TRBJ2-5; D not certain. The germline CDR1 and CDR2 sequences are SQVTM and ANQGSEA. The CDR3 consists of 12 residues. V lost 6 bases and J lost 5, with 13 bases in between. The CDR3 coding sequence is TGCAGCGTGAAACCGCGGTCGGAGACCCAGTACTTC. It is translated as CSVKPRSETQYF.

The CDR3 region is CASSTYDRALNYGYTF. DNA for the CDR3: TGTGCCAGCAGTACGTATGACAGGGCACTTAACTATGGCTACACCTTC. The J gene is TRBJ1-2, the V gene TRBV6-5; 7 bases map to TRBD1. V lost 5 bases and J lost 1; bases outside the gene matches: 10. This CDR3 has 16 amino acids. Germline V gene sequence: CDR1 MNHEY, CDR2 SVGAGI.